Listed below are T cell receptor beta chains from one sample, sequenced in a study of cytomegalovirus exposure and HLA in healthy donors. Repertoires were generated with immunoSEQ multiplex PCR, while TCRdb's copy carries only in-frame clones and drops some. Counted here are some 120,000 clones, roughly 82% occurring once; the ten biggest clones make up 2.9%. The sequencing input was PBMCs. The receptors shown here come from a woman between 40 and 55 years old in good health and CMV-seropositive. CDR3s leave out the opening cysteine and the closing phenylalanine or tryptophan.

J: TRBJ2-3
V: TRBV7-2
CDR3: ASSLDRGSDTQY

J: TRBJ2-7
V: TRBV5-1
CDR3: ASSPVNVFTGNSGEQY

J: TRBJ2-1
V: TRBV4-3
CDR3: ASSQVPGESSYNEQF

J: TRBJ2-5
V: TRBV7-3
CDR3: ASSLGLAGGETQY

J: TRBJ2-1
V: TRBV7-7
CDR3: ASSLAGGQSSYNEQF

J: TRBJ2-3
V: TRBV5-1
CDR3: ASSLLAGEQTDTQY

J: TRBJ1-5
V: TRBV11-2
CDR3: ASSPSGQYNQPQH

J: TRBJ1-2
V: TRBV7-9
CDR3: ASSPETGFYGYT

J: TRBJ1-2
V: TRBV6-4
CDR3: ASSPEGTADGYT

J: TRBJ2-2
V: TRBV5-6
CDR3: ASSTGQGASGELF

J: TRBJ1-1
V: TRBV7-9
CDR3: ASSLVPTGDWVTEAF

J: TRBJ2-3
V: TRBV4-1
CDR3: ASSPMDRRRTDTQY

J: TRBJ2-2
V: TRBV2
CDR3: ASSWGTGNTGELF

J: TRBJ2-7
V: TRBV19
CDR3: ASSLGLADEQY

J: TRBJ1-4
V: TRBV6-5
CDR3: ASSYSAGVNEKLF

J: TRBJ2-7
V: TRBV7-2
CDR3: ASSTVASGGSPYEQY

J: TRBJ1-6
V: TRBV18
CDR3: ASSLPQGAQNSPLH

J: TRBJ2-5
V: TRBV15
CDR3: ATSRDNSGVTQY

J: TRBJ1-2
V: TRBV27
CDR3: ASSLDMQGAGGYT

J: TRBJ1-3
V: TRBV2
CDR3: ASRRTNSGNTIY

J: TRBJ1-1
V: TRBV7-9
CDR3: ASSLVGQMSEAF

J: TRBJ2-7
V: TRBV4-3
CDR3: ASSQAPRAPPIYEQY

J: TRBJ1-3
V: TRBV4-2
CDR3: ASSQDLVKGAGNTIY

J: TRBJ2-7
V: TRBV7-2
CDR3: ASSARTRGGGEQY

J: TRBJ2-7
V: TRBV27
CDR3: ASSPQVFSYEQY

J: TRBJ2-7
V: TRBV7-2
CDR3: ASSTGTGPYEQY

J: TRBJ1-2
V: TRBV2
CDR3: ASNPGVSSIYT

J: TRBJ1-1
V: TRBV2
CDR3: ASTSGGRTEAF

J: TRBJ2-1
V: TRBV14
CDR3: ASSHFPTSRPNEQF

J: TRBJ1-5
V: TRBV18
CDR3: ASSASQGSNQPQH

J: TRBJ2-2
V: TRBV10-3
CDR3: AIMARVESNTGELF

J: TRBJ1-1
V: TRBV7-3
CDR3: ASSFGLQNTEAF

J: TRBJ1-5
V: TRBV19
CDR3: ASVDRASNQPQH

J: TRBJ1-4
V: TRBV10-3
CDR3: AISSPGLGNEKLF

J: TRBJ1-4
V: TRBV28
CDR3: ASSGSQGAWEEKLF

J: TRBJ2-7
V: TRBV28
CDR3: ASSGPGLADDEQY

J: TRBJ1-5
V: TRBV28
CDR3: ALSGTGRRKSNQPQH

J: TRBJ2-1
V: TRBV4-2
CDR3: ASSQDNNEQF

J: TRBJ1-1
V: TRBV11-1
CDR3: ASSPQGQAVNTEAF

J: TRBJ2-1
V: TRBV10-3
CDR3: AISTSGRATAYNEQF

J: TRBJ2-1
V: TRBV4-3
CDR3: ASSQGLAEIFSYNEQF

J: TRBJ1-2
V: TRBV30
CDR3: AWSDLTGTAPIVNYGYT

J: TRBJ2-7
V: TRBV28
CDR3: ASSTWATSASYEQY

J: TRBJ2-2
V: TRBV4-2
CDR3: ASSQVGTLAGELF

J: TRBJ2-2
V: TRBV7-2
CDR3: ASSRGTALTGELF

J: TRBJ2-5
V: TRBV5-4
CDR3: ASSLTGVLETQY

J: TRBJ1-2
V: TRBV15
CDR3: ATSILLLGQGGKDGYT